Reported below is one TCR beta chain. Its antigen is currently unknown. The CDR3 totals 15 residues. Per the germline V gene, CDR1 is LGHNA and CDR2 is YSLEER. V gave up 5 bases and J gave up 8 bases; unmatched junction bases: 12. The sample originates from a study of blood T cells in healthy people across ages. A second PCR, run for about 6 to 11 cycles, used a sample-barcoded 5' primer plus a J-beta primer mix. TCRdb called the 5' RACE reads again in MiXCR, with one record for every CDR3 protein. The table has approximately 1.5 million distinct CDR3 sequences, less than 45% seen once; the top ten hold about 4.1%. Findings of the study overall: Relative to aged donors, long-lived donors carried more naive CD4+ cells and displayed higher diversity. Per-million-T-cell TCR beta diversity fell roughly linearly with age. It was held that diversity estimates obtained from one million T cells represented underestimates.

Per individual sample, total RNA of at least 5.5 micrograms was extracted. This sequence originates from a woman between 18 and 29 years old in good health. Sample: blood. This chain uses TRBV4-3 with TRBJ2-1; 7 nucleotides line up with TRBD2. CDR3 in DNA: TGCGCCAGCAGCTCCGGGACTAAAAGTTTCGATGAGCAGTTCTTC. This sequence encodes CASSSGTKSFDEQFF.